Listed below are T cell receptor beta chains from one sample, sequenced in a study of OX40 agonist ivuxolimab in advanced cancers. Repertoires were generated with immunoSEQ multiplex PCR, while TCRdb's copy carries only in-frame clones and drops some. The repertoire has roughly 80,000 clones, approximately 94% of them found once; the top ten carry roughly 13%. The material was CD4+ or CD8+ T cells sorted from blood, obtained in a trial of the OX40 agonist ivuxolimab. The receptors originated from an adult with an advanced solid tumor such as melanoma, head and neck, liver or kidney cancer. Each CDR3 is given with its conserved first and last residue. A D gene is named only where the DNA matches it firmly. The listing skips clone size in some rows; elsewhere it reads once, few, many or a size class.

D gene	clone size	V gene	J gene	CDR3 DNA	CDR3 protein
TRBD1	NA	TRBV10-3	TRBJ1-4	TGTGCCATCAGTGGGACAGGGTTCGGCACTAATGAAAAACTGTTTTTT	CAISGTGFGTNEKLFF
TRBD1	NA	TRBV6-5	TRBJ2-1	TGTGCCAGCAGCTTGGGACAGGGGGGGTACAATGAGCAGTTCTTC	CASSLGQGGYNEQFF
TRBD2	NA	TRBV27	TRBJ2-2	TGTGCCAGCAGTTTAATGCTAGCGGGGGGGACCGGGGAGCTGTTTTTT	CASSLMLAGGTGELFF
NA	NA	TRBV7-7	TRBJ2-2	TGTGCCAGCAGCTTGCGACACCTCACCGGGGAGCTGTTTTTT	CASSLRHLTGELFF
NA	NA	TRBV19	TRBJ1-2	TGTGCCAGTAGTCCCCGGGACGGACGAAGCGGCTACACCTTC	CASSPRDGRSGYTF
NA	NA	TRBV7-9	TRBJ1-3	TGTGCCAGCAGGGACACGAGCTCTGGAAACACCATATATTTT	CASRDTSSGNTIYF
NA	NA	TRBV25-1	TRBJ2-7	TGTGCCAGCAGTGTCGACAGCTACGAGCAGTACTTC	CASSVDSYEQYF
NA	NA	TRBV14	TRBJ2-7	TGTGCCAGCAGCCAAGGTTCGTACGGGAGTCGTGAGCAGTACTTC	CASSQGSYGSREQYF
TRBD1	NA	TRBV6-1	TRBJ1-4	TGTGCCAGCAGTGAAGCGACAGGGGATGAAAAACTGTTTTTT	CASSEATGDEKLFF
NA	NA	TRBV7-2	TRBJ1-1	TGTGCCAGCAGCGAGAGGGGGTACACTGAAGCTTTCTTT	CASSERGYTEAFF
TRBD1	NA	TRBV28	TRBJ1-5	TGTGCCAGTAACACCCGGGACAGGGGGCATCAGCCCCAGCATTTT	CASNTRDRGHQPQHF
NA	NA	TRBV27	TRBJ1-2	TGTGCCAGCAGCCCCTTGGCACCTCGGGACCTACATGGCTACACCTTC	CASSPLAPRDLHGYTF
NA	NA	TRBV10-2	TRBJ2-5	TGCGCCAGCTCCCTAGACCAAGAGACCCAGTACTTC	CASSLDQETQYF
NA	NA	TRBV11-2	TRBJ2-5	TGTGCCAGCAGCTTAGTTTTAGGGGGGAAGACCCAGTACTTC	CASSLVLGGKTQYF
TRBD1	NA	TRBV15	TRBJ2-1	TGTGCCACCAGCATGGGGACAGGGGGCTACAATGAGCAGTTCTTC	CATSMGTGGYNEQFF
NA	NA	TRBV27	TRBJ2-3	TGTGCCAGCAGTCCCCCCCCGAGGGTAGATACGCAGTATTTT	CASSPPPRVDTQYF
TRBD2	once	TRBV6-6	TRBJ2-1	TGTGCCAGCAGCCACATGTGGCGGGAGTGGGATGAGCAGTTCTTC	CASSHMWREWDEQFF
NA	NA	TRBV7-9	TRBJ1-2	TGTGCCAGCAGCGCCGCCGGGGCCACCCGCTTCTATGGCTACACCTTC	CASSAAGATRFYGYTF
NA	NA	TRBV25-1	TRBJ2-2	TGTGCCAGCAGTGAGATTCGTGGGGCCGGGGAGCTGTTTTTT	CASSEIRGAGELFF
NA	NA	TRBV4-3	TRBJ1-2	TGCGCCAGCAGCCTCTCACTCCTTTCCCCGTATGGCTACACCTTC	CASSLSLLSPYGYTF
NA	NA	TRBV6-5	TRBJ2-3	TGTGCCAGCAGTTTTGGGAGGGGGGACCCCACAGATACGCAGTATTTT	CASSFGRGDPTDTQYF
NA	NA	TRBV14	TRBJ2-5	TGTGCCAGCAGCCGGCGGGGGCTTAGCCAAGAGACCCAGTACTTC	CASSRRGLSQETQYF
NA	NA	TRBV10-3	TRBJ2-1	TGTGCCATCAGTGGAAGGTATGAGCAGTTCTTC	CAISGRYEQFF
NA	NA	TRBV7-2	TRBJ1-5	TGTGCCAGCAGCTTCGTCGATCAGCCCCAGCATTTT	CASSFVDQPQHF
NA	NA	TRBV7-8	TRBJ2-1	TGTGCCAGCAGCTTAATCCCGACTACAGGGTCTGATGAGCAGTTCTTC	CASSLIPTTGSDEQFF
NA	NA	TRBV27	TRBJ1-4	TGTGCCAGCTTGGGGATTTCGGGTGAAAAACTGTTTTTT	CASLGISGEKLFF